This TCR beta chain appears in the sequencing data of a study of T cell repertoires in cytomegalovirus infection. For the study at large: The authors relied on CMV epitopes, both recently identified HLA-C-restricted and well-studied HLA-B-restricted. Based on public TCR beta signatures, there were indications of CMV infection and of a matching HLA type.

Trimming cost V 5 bases and J 6 bases, with 17 bases left between them. CDR3 length equals 15 residues. CDR1 SSHAT and CDR2 FNYEAQ come from the germline V gene (reference sequence). Study outcomes and limitations: Cumulative public TCR beta family frequency identified carriers of CMV plus the relevant HLA.

From the reads, TCRdb called clonotypes with MiXCR, one entry per CDR3 protein. The sample has roughly 730,000 distinct CDR3 sequences, 33% seen once. A remark on this clonotype: Antigen unknown.

The sequenced sample was cultured PBMCs, obtained from culture after CMV antigen stimulation. The rearrangement uses TRBV7-7 and TRBJ2-1; TRBD2 is a possible D gene (6 bases). The receptor comes from a human donor in good health (CMV status not recorded). Some clones in this sample may be carry-over from other donors' samples. DNA of the CDR3: TGTGCCAGCAGCCCCGTATTTGGGGGGATCAATGAGCAGTTCTTC. Translation gives CASSPVFGGINEQFF.